This TCR beta chain emerged from a study of T cells after yellow fever vaccination. There are a few counts of this clonotype. The V gene lost 0 bases and the J gene lost 0 bases, with 7 bases spanning the gap. There are 14 residues in the CDR3. CDR1 and CDR2 from the germline V gene are SGDLS and YYNGEE. TCRdb fed the 5' RACE reads into MiXCR, producing one record per CDR3 protein. The repertoire includes around 53,000 distinct CDR3 sequences, less than 8% of them detected once, and 24% sits in the top ten. The chain recombines TRBV9 with TRBJ2-7; D is uncertain. This receptor was obtained from a man aged 18-30 years who received the YFV17D yellow fever vaccine. Sequenced here: CD8+ T cells not binding an NS4B(214-222) dextramer, sorted from PBMCs, sampled more than 40 days after the first yellow fever vaccination. The CDR3 DNA reads TGTGCCAGCAGCGTAGGTCTAGTCTCCTACGAGCAGTACTTC. Its translation: CASSVGLVSYEQYF. Drawing the rest from reference TRBV9 and TRBJ2-7, the complete variable domain is DSGVTQTPKHLITATGQRVTLRCSPRSGDLSVYWYQQSLDQGLQFLIQYYNGEERAKGNILERFSAQQFPDLHSELNLSSLELGDSALYFCASSVGLVSYEQYFGPGTRLTVT.